The sequence of this T cell receptor (beta chain) was determined in a study of T cells in Graves' hyperthyroidism and ophthalmopathy (dated 2019 in TCRdb). About the full investigation: Peripheral blood samples were taken at initial diagnosis, before any treatment was given. To identify distinguishing TCR V-J signatures, a discovery cohort of 100 patients was used, comprising some 43 with Graves' ophthalmopathy and around 57 with stable Graves' hyperthyroidism. Whether ophthalmopathy could be predicted prospectively was tested in an independent validation cohort made up of about 20 hyperthyroidism patients plus 17 patients who later progressed to ophthalmopathy. The 75 to 100 discovery patients were divided at random into training and test sets in a 7:3 ratio. The study also compared thyroid tissue and blood T-cell repertoires from roughly 6 Graves' hyperthyroidism patients. After sampling, hyperthyroidism patients received methimazole starting at 30 mg daily, and ophthalmopathy patients received high-dose intravenous methylprednisolone. According to the paper, TCR Vbeta CDR3 sequencing was carried out on 135 peripheral blood samples, which came from approximately 43 ophthalmopathy, approximately 78 hyperthyroidism and about 17 progressor patients.

Including the terminal cysteine and phenylalanine, the CDR3 comprises 16 residues. The kept DNA is CDR3 alone, 48 bases in frame from the first base. Between the V and J ends, shortened by 3 bases and 5 bases respectively, the junction contains 19 bases. The TCR beta CDR3 regions were amplified from the RNA transcripts. The first round of RT-PCR for the TCR CDR3 was performed with the HTBI primer set and the Qiagen OneStep RT-PCR kit. A second multiplex PCR round built the libraries, followed by size selection and purification. Sequencing of the libraries was done on an Illumina HiSeq2000 using paired-end 100 bp reads. The source study handled its data this way. SOAPnuke was used to process the raw data, throwing out any read that contained adapters or uncalled bases, had a mean Phred below 15, or lacked an exact constant-primer or identifier match. High-quality paired reads were merged using COPE v1.2.5, and each unique nucleotide sequence was defined as a clonotype. MiTCR v1.1 was used to align clonotypes to the IMGT TRBV, TRBD and TRBJ reference segments. Only V-J combinations with frequency above 0.0001, covering 99.2% of repertoires, were analysed. The TCS score was defined as F50 (clonal expansion) divided by E x V (chaos), with BLOSUM62-based TCRdist calculated between CDR3 peptides within each V-J. Welch's t-statistics and random forest reduced roughly 540 V-J features to under 15, which were used in a naive Bayes classifier (R e1071). TCRdb cleaned the public reads at Q25 with fastp, built clones with MiXCR and kept in-frame beta chains. All rows with the same CDR3 protein become a single entry with the most common DNA and genes. What appears here as the V and J calls and clone size reflects TCRdb's work, not the paper's. For this sample there are approximately 480,000 distinct CDR3 sequences; less than 25% appear just once. Together, the top ten hold 26% of the sample.

Graves' hyperthyroidism was defined as stable when no progression to ophthalmopathy occurred over 18 months of follow-up. Hyperthyroidism patients were aged 18 to 65 years and newly diagnosed, with disease duration of less than 2 months. Patients with uncontrolled infections, other autoimmune diseases, pregnancy or lactation were excluded. Clinical symptoms, serum thyroxine and TRAb, thyroid ultrasound, and orbital computed tomography formed the basis for the diagnoses. PBMCs were separated from roughly 10 ml of fresh peripheral blood using Ficoll-Paque density gradient centrifugation. Total RNA was extracted using Trizol reagent, and RNA quality was assessed on an Agilent 2100 Bioanalyzer. Broad study findings and their caveats: A 13 V-J signature model separated ophthalmopathy from stable hyperthyroidism, with roughly 88% sensitivity and about 81% specificity in cross-validation and 80%/75% in testing. Sample size was not statistically predetermined, and investigators were not blinded to group allocation. In validation, the model predicted progression to ophthalmopathy a median of 6.5 months before onset, with about 71% sensitivity and about 72% specificity. Most expanded thyroid clonotypes (frequency above 0.001) were also detected in blood, a finding suggesting that blood repertoires may reflect thyroid immune responses.

This clonotype was found many times. No cognate antigen has been identified for it. No base quality information exists; no much larger clone differs at one position. This clonotype was obtained from a man younger than 35 with Graves' hyperthyroidism. Sequenced sample: blood. The chain couples TRBV12-3 or TRBV12-4 to TRBJ1-1; a tentative D match to TRBD1 spans 6 bases. The CDR3 here reads CASSLFLGGGGTEAFF. The nucleotide sequence is given as TGTGCCAGCAGTTTGTTTCTAGGAGGGGGAGGAACTGAAGCTTTCTTT.